This record looks at one T cell receptor beta chain sequence and its context. Its antigen is not known. This sample is drawn from a study of Ad26.COV2.S vaccination and SARS-CoV-2 variants. Germline CDR1 is LNHDA and CDR2 is SQIVND (reference sequence). The length of the CDR3 is 15 residues. V shed 4 bases and J 1 base; nucleotides not matched to a gene: 5. Treatment meaning: some 20 received Ad26.COV2.S at low or high dose, single or two shots; five or six received placebo; per-sample allocation not given. Day 63 following the first vaccine or placebo injection was when the samples were taken. The protocol was immunoSEQ multiplex PCR, while the TCRdb copy is restricted to in-frame clones and leaves out a portion. Of some 460,000 clones listed, about 89% are singletons. Findings and limits, study-wide: The analyses of TCR breadth and depth may have understated the size of total T cell responses. Vaccinated and placebo-treated recipients had similar non-spike TCR breadth.

This receptor was taken from a person aged 18-65 years who received the Ad26.COV2.S COVID-19 vaccine or a placebo. Sequences were derived from peripheral blood, sampled in a trial of Ad26.COV2.S vaccine versus placebo. The V call is TRBV19, the J call TRBJ1-2; TRBD1 aligns across 8 bases. CDR3 in amino acids: CASSTTTGDNYGYTF. CDR3 coding DNA: TGTGCCAGTAGTACCACGACAGGGGATAACTATGGCTACACCTTC.